Reported below is one T cell receptor beta chain. It has no known antigen specificity. It has no much larger one-base neighbor in the sample; base qualities were not kept. The source of the sample is a study of T-cell reconstitution after alpha-beta-depleted transplantation in children (dated by TCRdb to about 2016). Concerning the study at large: Using TCR repertoire profiling, the study followed T-cell immune reconstitution in a quantitative way in children after TCRalphabeta/CD19-depleted allogeneic hematopoietic cell transplantation. Points the paper makes about the study in general: Over subsequent months, a decline in hyperexpanded clone frequencies was noted, and after one year, T-cell counts and TCRbeta diversity were mostly ascribed to newly produced T cells. In some patients, high TCRbeta diversity at day 60 was attributed to recipient T cells and intrathymic progenitors that had survived conditioning. The apparently early alphabetaT-cell count recovery about two months after transplant was reportedly dependent on only several hundred rapidly expanded clones derived from non-depleted graft cells.

The library was obtained by PCR. For sequencing, an Illumina HiSeq 2500 was employed. TCR library preparation used molecular barcoding, with unique molecular identifiers applied to normalize quantification of the TCRbeta repertoire. In TCRdb, the public reads were trimmed at Q25 with fastp and aligned with MiXCR, with productive beta chains retained. Each record represents a unique CDR3 protein, reported with the most common genes and DNA among its rows. This sample is represented by 80,000 or so distinct CDR3 sequences; 11% to 15% of them were singletons. 25% to 35% of the sample is held by the ten biggest clonotypes. The CDR3, from cysteine to phenylalanine, totals 15 residues. Only the CDR3 DNA stays, 45 bases, in frame from base 1. CDR1 and CDR2, per the germline V gene (reference sequence), are LNHNV and YYDKDF. V lost 1 base and J lost 6 bases; the stretch between them is 14 bases long. The treatment or condition label, read with the paper, signifies: allogeneic hematopoietic cell transplantation with graft depleted of TCRalphabeta T cells and CD19 B cells. Transplant recipients were children who received TCRalphabeta/CD19-depleted allogeneic hematopoietic cell grafts.

This specimen consisted of PBMCs, mostly from graft donor cells, obtained 180 days after TCRalphabeta/CD19-depleted stem cell transplant. The chain links TRBV15 with TRBJ2-3; the D gene is perhaps TRBD1, on 6 matching bases. The clonotype was recovered from a male patient aged 2 to 10 who had a stem cell transplant for acute lymphoblastic leukemia, so the T cells may come from the graft donor. This receptor carries the CDR3 CATSRVGRGRDTQYF. DNA sequence: TGTGCCACCAGCAGAGTGGGCAGGGGCCGGGATACGCAGTATTTT.